This T cell receptor beta chain was identified during a study of T cell repertoires in cytomegalovirus infection. Study summary: Public TCR beta signatures indicated both CMV infection and matching HLA type.

Findings and limits, study-wide: What dominated the ex vivo response were HLA-C-restricted CMV-specific TCR beta clonotypes. Carriage of CMV together with the relevant HLA was identifiable through cumulative public TCR beta family frequency.

Each CDR3 protein is one row after TCRdb ran MiXCR on the reads. Of over 250,000 distinct CDR3 sequences in the sample, roughly a fifth were seen once. Comments on this clonotype: Its antigen is currently unknown.

The CDR3 loop spans 16 amino acids. From germline, CDR1 is MNHEY and CDR2 SMNVEV (reference sequence). After removal of 3 bases from V and 3 bases from J, the junction contained 7 bases not matched to a gene. The V and J genes are TRBV27 and TRBJ2-7; TRBD2 agrees at 11 bases. Sample: cultured PBMCs, taken from culture after CMV antigen stimulation. The sequence came from a human donor in good health (CMV status not recorded). Some clones in this sample may be carry-over from other donors' samples. The CDR3 spells CASSFRGSGRVYEQYF. CDR3 DNA: TGTGCCAGCAGTTTTCGGGGTAGCGGGAGGGTCTACGAGCAGTACTTC.